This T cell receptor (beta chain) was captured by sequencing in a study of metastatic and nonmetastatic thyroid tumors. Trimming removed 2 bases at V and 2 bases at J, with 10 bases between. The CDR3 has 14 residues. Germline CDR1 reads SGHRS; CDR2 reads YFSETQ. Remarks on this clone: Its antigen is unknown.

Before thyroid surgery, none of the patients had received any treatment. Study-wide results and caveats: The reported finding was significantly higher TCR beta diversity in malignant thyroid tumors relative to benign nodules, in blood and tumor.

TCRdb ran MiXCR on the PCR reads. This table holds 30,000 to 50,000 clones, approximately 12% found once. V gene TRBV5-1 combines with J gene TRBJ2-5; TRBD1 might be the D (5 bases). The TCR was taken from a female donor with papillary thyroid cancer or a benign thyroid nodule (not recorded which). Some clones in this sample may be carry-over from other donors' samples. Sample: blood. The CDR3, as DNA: TGCGCCAGCAGCTTTTCAGGGCGACAAGAGACCCAGTACTTC. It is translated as CASSFSGRQETQYF.